The rows below give T cell receptor beta chains drawn from one sample of a study of blood T cells in healthy people across ages. TCRdb reanalysed the 5' RACE reads using MiXCR and keeps one entry per CDR3 protein. Of about 1,800,000 distinct CDR3 sequences listed, about 30% are singletons. The sequenced sample consisted of blood. These receptors originate from a woman aged 30 to 39 in good health. Each CDR3 is given with its conserved first and last residue. The size field is filled for only some rows; it gives once, few, many or a size class.

>TRBV19|NA|TRBJ2-7
CASSRETDWREQYF
>TRBV28|many|TRBJ2-4
CASSLPGAKNIQYF
>TRBV15|NA|NA
CATSTRGYRNEQYF
>TRBV5-1|few|TRBJ2-3
CASSMYTTDTQYF
>TRBV19|many|TRBJ1-2
CASSPDRLVGYTF
>TRBV14|many|TRBJ2-6
CASSQSRVANVLTF
>TRBV4-2|few|TRBJ1-5
CASSQVGVEQPQHF
>TRBV6-6|NA|TRBJ2-5
CACIPGQGPETQYF
>TRBV9|NA|TRBJ1-1
CASSVAGAGRTEAFF
>TRBV20-1|few|TRBJ1-5
CSAIRRADQPQHF
>TRBV5-1|NA|TRBJ2-5
CASSLYPTETQYF
>TRBV12-3/TRBV12-4|few|TRBJ2-1
CASSLLAGPCNEQFF
>TRBV27|NA|TRBJ1-1
CASSAHYRDTEAFF
>TRBV5-5|many|TRBJ1-2
CASSAGSNYGYTF
>TRBV5-6|few|TRBJ1-1
CASSFETNTEAFF
>TRBV2|few|TRBJ2-6
CASSPYRDPSGANVLTF
>TRBV5-1|few|TRBJ2-7
CASSVLNKKGYEQYF
>TRBV20-1|many|TRBJ2-7
CSAMNRASPYEQYF
>TRBV12-5|NA|TRBJ1-3
CASGFLRNTLYF
>TRBV29-1|few|TRBJ2-3
CSVGSGGRAPDTQYF
>TRBV10-2|NA|TRBJ1-6
CASSVAGENSLLHF
>TRBV5-1|NA|TRBJ2-5
CASSSGWPQETQYF
>TRBV18|NA|TRBJ1-1
CASSPNSGPNTEAFF
>TRBV20-1|NA|TRBJ2-1
CSSFRAQSYNEQFF
>TRBV30|few|TRBJ2-7
CAWSPVLDEQYF
>TRBV4-1|NA|TRBJ1-5
CASSQEASYSNQPQHF
>TRBV15|NA|TRBJ2-3
CATSRTGLGFTDTQYF
>TRBV7-3|few|TRBJ2-7
CASSLRTSGAAYYYEQYF
>TRBV5-1|few|TRBJ1-1
CASSFYHDRGPEAFF
>TRBV27|NA|TRBJ2-4
CASSPLGQGVAYIQYF
>TRBV4-2|few|TRBJ2-6
CASSLLGGRGYSGANVLTF
>TRBV12-3/TRBV12-4|NA|TRBJ1-6
CANSSQGTVGNSPLHF
>TRBV2|NA|TRBJ2-6
CASPYSGANVLTF
>TRBV12-3/TRBV12-4|few|TRBJ1-5
CASNTGRGNQPQHF
>TRBV28|many|TRBJ1-4
CASRHDDREPLLFF
>TRBV5-1|NA|TRBJ2-5
CASSQGSGAMEQYF
>TRBV27|NA|TRBJ2-1
CASRATSGGNNEQFF
>TRBV2|NA|TRBJ1-2
CASSPLQDPSGGYTF
>TRBV30|NA|TRBJ2-1
CAWSHMGGPGFF
>TRBV29-1|NA|TRBJ1-1
CSVESGGPNEAFF
>TRBV5-1|few|TRBJ2-3
CASSPGPAQDTQYF
>TRBV9|many|TRBJ2-7
CASSVRDSSYEQYF
>TRBV12-3/TRBV12-4|few|TRBJ1-6
CASTQGQGGSPLHF
>TRBV3-1|many|TRBJ2-4
CASSNLAKNIQYF
>TRBV6-4|NA|TRBJ2-1
CASSVSGFYNEQFF
>TRBV6-5|few|TRBJ2-1
CASRASGTAPYEQFF
>TRBV12-3/TRBV12-4|NA|NA
CASSFQGRYNEQYF
>TRBV6-5|NA|TRBJ1-2
CASRRDASGRRGYTF
>TRBV5-1|few|TRBJ2-3
CASSLDAGEADTQYF
>TRBV12-3/TRBV12-4|few|TRBJ2-1
CASSLAGGLDQFF
>TRBV6-5|few|TRBJ2-6
CASSSFFSGANVLTF
>TRBV5-1|NA|TRBJ2-1
CASSSGSGRDYNEQFF
>TRBV9|few|TRBJ2-1
CASSVVQVGEQFF
>TRBV4-1|few|TRBJ1-2
CASSQPGQRVYGYTF
>TRBV2|NA|TRBJ2-1
CASKGLSSAGEQFF
>TRBV11-2|NA|TRBJ2-1
CASSLPGSTYNEQFF